Listed here are 28 T cell receptor beta chains from one sample, sequenced in a study of cytomegalovirus exposure and HLA in healthy donors. The primer mix had 60 Vbeta and 13 Jbeta primers. Clones were sequenced by immunoSEQ multiplex PCR, and TCRdb holds only the in-frame ones, with some missing. Of about 160,000 clones listed, roughly 80% were seen once; the top ten hold roughly 2%. The sequenced material came from PBMCs. Receptors were obtained from a female donor in good health and CMV-seronegative.

A few counts support this clone. The chain uses TRBV30 and TRBJ2-2; perhaps TRBD2 as D (6 bases). Trimming cost V 0 bases and J 5 bases, with 13 bases left between them. The CDR3 consists of 15 residues. Germline V lookup: CDR1 GTSNPN, CDR2 SVGIG (reference sequence). CDR3 nucleotides: TGTGCCTGGAGTGTAAGCGGTCGGGAGACCGGGGAGCTGTTTTTT. This codes for CAWSVSGRETGELFF.

The V gene is TRBV5-1, the J gene TRBJ2-7, with TRBD1 matching over 7 bases. The CDR3 is 15 residues long. Germline V gene data show CDR1 as SGHRS and CDR2 as YFSETQ. With V trimmed by 5 bases and J by 0 bases, 8 bases remained unmatched. The CDR3 coding sequence is TGCGCCAGCAGTAGGGACAGCCTAAGCTCCTACGAGCAGTACTTC. Amino acid sequence: CASSRDSLSSYEQYF.

This clone was seen once. This chain uses TRBV7-2 with TRBJ1-2, with D unclear. Germline V gene data show CDR1 as SGHTA and CDR2 as FQGNSA. The CDR3 runs to 14 residues. V lost 2 bases and J 0 bases, leaving 7 bases between the germline ends. DNA of the CDR3: TGTGCCAGCAGCTTAAACGGAGCTAACTATGGCTACACCTTC. Protein: CASSLNGANYGYTF.

This chain connects TRBV11-1 to TRBJ2-4, with no clear D. Germline values: CDR1 SGHAT, CDR2 FQDESV (reference sequence). V lost 4 bases and J lost 6, with 19 bases in between. CDR3 length: 16 amino acids. The CDR3 DNA reads as TGTGCCAGCAGCTCCGCCCGAGGCAGCAACCCAAACATTCAGTACTTC. The encoded protein is CASSSARGSNPNIQYF.

The rearrangement uses TRBV4-1 and TRBJ1-1, with 9 bases fitting TRBD1. J gave up 1 base and V 2 bases, and 8 bases lay outside the gene matches. There are 17 residues in the CDR3. Germline CDR1 MGHRA, CDR2 YSYEKL. For the CDR3, the DNA is TGCGCCAGCAGCCAACCAAGGACAGGGGCGACGAACACTGAAGCTTTCTTT. Translated: CASSQPRTGATNTEAFF.

The rearrangement uses TRBV7-2 and TRBJ2-7, with D possibly being TRBD2 (5 bases). Trimming took off 5 bases at V and 6 bases at J, with 20 bases between the two ends. The CDR3 has 15 amino acids. The germline gives CDR1 SGHTA, CDR2 FQGNSA. The DNA for the CDR3 is TGTGCCAGCAGCCCCGTAGCGCTATTGGGCGGCGAGCAGTACTTC. Translation gives CASSPVALLGGEQYF.

This clone has a single count. This sequence joins TRBV5-1 and TRBJ2-1; possible D gene TRBD2, 6 bases. Trimming removed 0 bases from V and 6 bases from J, with 16 bases in between. The CDR3 runs 16 residues. The germline V gene encodes CDR1 SGHRS and CDR2 YFSETQ. The CDR3 region has the DNA TGCGCCAGCAGCTTGGTGGGAGGCCTCAACCGCAATGAGCAGTTCTTC. This sequence encodes CASSLVGGLNRNEQFF. The whole variable domain, filled in from reference TRBV5-1 and TRBJ2-1, reads KAGVTQTPRYLIKTRGQQVTLSCSPISGHRSVSWYQQTPGQGLQFLFEYFSETQRNKGNFPGRFSGRQFSNSRSEMNVSTLELGDSALYLCASSLVGGLNRNEQFFGPGTRLTVL.

This clone has more than one count but fewer than ten. The rearrangement links TRBV7-6 to TRBJ1-6; possibly TRBD1 for D (6 bases). Looked up from germline, CDR1 is SGHVS and CDR2 is FNYEAQ. Between the trimmed V and J ends, which lost 3 bases and 8 bases, there was a span of 8 bases. CDR3 length: 13 amino acids. The CDR3 protein is CASSFKGDSPLHF. In nucleotides, the CDR3 is TGTGCCAGCAGCTTTAAGGGGGATTCACCCCTCCACTTT.

The V call is TRBV29-1, the J call TRBJ1-2, with 8 bases identical to TRBD1. This CDR3 contains 13 residues. The V segment lost 7 bases and the J segment 2 bases; nucleotides outside the gene matches: 6. Germline values: CDR1 SQVTM, CDR2 ANQGSEA. The CDR3 DNA reads as TGCAGCGGATCGACAGGGGCAAACTATGGCTACACCTTC. This sequence encodes CSGSTGANYGYTF. The full variable domain, in which reference TRBV29-1 and TRBJ1-2 provide the parts outside the CDR3, is SAVISQKPSRDICQRGTSLTIQCQVDSQVTMMFWYRQQPGQSLTLIATANQGSEATYESGFVIDKFPISRPNLTFSTLTVSNMSPEDSSIYLCSGSTGANYGYTFGSGTRLTVV.

CDR3 DNA sequence: TGCAGCGTTGACTTGGGACAGGGAAAGGGAGAGACCCAGTACTTC. Protein sequence: CSVDLGQGKGETQYF. This rearrangement joins TRBV29-1 to TRBJ2-5, with 9 bases lining up with TRBD1. The J segment lost 4 bases and the V segment lost 3 bases, leaving 9 bases of the junction unmatched. CDR3 length equals 15 residues. CDR1 and CDR2 (germline): SQVTM, ANQGSEA.

This chain joins TRBV9 and TRBJ2-7; 7 bases line up with TRBD1. The V gene end was trimmed by 3 bases and the J gene end by 4 bases; junction bases not matched to a gene: 10. Looked up from germline, CDR1 is SGDLS and CDR2 is YYNGEE. CDR3 length equals 15 residues. The CDR3 region has the DNA TGTGCCAGCAGCGCGAGGGGGCTAGGCGGTTACGAGCAGTACTTC. Translating gives CASSARGLGGYEQYF.

The genes are TRBV2 and TRBJ2-1; TRBD1 aligns across 8 bases. The V segment lost 3 bases and the J segment 7 bases; nucleotides outside the gene matches: 14. The CDR3 contains 17 residues. Germline CDR1 is SNHLY and CDR2 is FYNNEI. The CDR3 bases are TGTGCCAGCAGTGAGCAGGGGGCTGGTGGAGTGGTGAATGAGCAGTTCTTC. It specifies CASSEQGAGGVVNEQFF.

This chain uses TRBV30 with TRBJ2-1, with 13 bases aligning to TRBD2. V was clipped by 3 bases and J by 5 bases; unmatched bases: 4. Germline CDR1 GTSNPN, CDR2 SVGIG (reference sequence). This CDR3 comprises 15 residues. The CDR3, as DNA: TGTGCCTGGAGCCTAGGACTAGCGGGGGACAATGAGCAGTTCTTC. Its protein product is CAWSLGLAGDNEQFF.

The chain carries TRBV19 and TRBJ1-1; D may be TRBD1 (6 bases). The V gene's germline CDR1 is LNHDA and CDR2 SQIVND (reference sequence). V was clipped by 6 bases and J by 0 bases, with 11 bases between them. The CDR3 is made up of 14 amino acids. CDR3 residues: CASRATGMNTEAFF. CDR3 nucleotide sequence: TGTGCCAGTAGGGCGACAGGCATGAACACTGAAGCTTTCTTT.

CDR3 bases: TGTGCCTGGAGGTGGCTCCCAAACACTGAAGCTTTCTTT. Translated: CAWRWLPNTEAFF. This chain links TRBV30 with TRBJ1-1; D not resolved. Germline CDR1 GTSNPN, CDR2 SVGIG (reference sequence). This CDR3 spans 13 amino acids. The ends were cut back, 3 bases at V and 2 bases at J, with 10 bases in the middle.

V gene TRBV5-1 combines with J gene TRBJ2-7; no clear D gene. The germline V and J ends were trimmed by 0 bases and 2 bases, with 6 bases remaining between them. The CDR3 spans 13 residues. CDR1 and CDR2 (germline): SGHRS, YFSETQ. The DNA of the CDR3 is TGCGCCAGCAGCTTGGCGTTCCCCTACGAGCAGTACTTC. Translated, it gives CASSLAFPYEQYF.

The V and J genes are TRBV11-3 and TRBJ2-5, with 12 bases aligning to TRBD2. Trimming took 4 bases from V and 3 from J; bases not matched to a gene: 3. The CDR3 totals 15 residues. The germline CDR1 and CDR2 sequences are SGHNT and YENEEA. The CDR3 DNA sequence: TGTGCCAGCAGCTCCGGACTAGCGGGAAAAGAGACCCAGTACTTC. Translated: CASSSGLAGKETQYF.

This clone was observed a handful of times. Other DNA sequences within the sample encode an identical CDR3. In DNA, the CDR3 is TGTGCCAGCAGCCCTCGGACAGACACCGGGGAGCTGTTTTTT. This sequence encodes CASSPRTDTGELFF. The rearrangement uses TRBV7-9 and TRBJ2-2, with D perhaps matching TRBD1 (6 bases). CDR3 length equals 14 residues. V lost 5 bases, J lost 3 bases, and 10 bases lay in between. Germline loops: CDR1 SEHNR, CDR2 FQNEAQ (reference sequence).

This chain's CDR3 is CASSSPSDRVNEQFF. DNA for the CDR3: TGTGCCAGCAGTTCCCCCTCGGACAGGGTGAATGAGCAGTTCTTC. The rearrangement uses TRBV6-6 and TRBJ2-1; 8 nucleotides match TRBD1. The CDR3 extends over 15 amino acids. Germline CDR1 reads MNHNY; CDR2 reads SVGAGI (reference sequence). V was pared by 4 bases and J by 7 bases, with 9 bases of the junction left unmatched.

The rearrangement joins TRBV10-3 to TRBJ2-3, with D maybe TRBD1 (6 bases). The CDR3 loop spans 14 amino acids. Germline CDR1 ENHRY, CDR2 SYGVKD. Trimming took 10 bases from V and 0 from J, leaving 14 bases between them. In nucleotides, the CDR3 is TGTGCCACTAGCACAGGGTTTAGCACAGATACGCAGTATTTT. Protein: CATSTGFSTDTQYF.

The chain recombines TRBV6-5 with TRBJ1-6, with 7 nucleotides matching TRBD1. J gave up 5 bases and V 5 bases, and 3 bases lay outside the gene matches. The CDR3 runs 14 residues. Germline values: CDR1 MNHEY, CDR2 SVGAGI. The CDR3 DNA sequence: TGTGCCAGCAGTCCCGGGACAGATAATTCACCCCTCCACTTT. Translating it yields CASSPGTDNSPLHF.

The genes are TRBV6-1 and TRBJ2-2; the match to TRBD1 covers 9 bases. The J segment lost 6 bases and the V segment lost 6 bases, leaving 8 bases of the junction unmatched. This CDR3 has 15 amino acids. Germline assignment: CDR1 MNHNS and CDR2 SASEGT. The CDR3 coding sequence is TGTGCCAGCAGGGGGACAGGGAGTAGCGCCGGGGAGCTGTTTTTT. The encoded protein is CASRGTGSSAGELFF.

The rearrangement links TRBV10-3 to TRBJ1-6; weak D call: TRBD1 (5 bases). This CDR3 is 15 amino acids long. Trimming shortened V by 4 bases and J by 3 bases, and 10 bases separated the two germline ends. Germline CDR1 is ENHRY and CDR2 is SYGVKD. The CDR3 is CAISVLQGYNSPLHF. CDR3 nucleotides: TGTGCCATCAGTGTTCTTCAGGGCTATAATTCACCCCTCCACTTT.

The V call is TRBV6-1, the J call TRBJ1-1; D is perhaps TRBD1 (5 bases). Deletions cut 6 bases from V and 1 base from J, with 9 bases between. The CDR3 is 13 amino acids. Looked up from germline, CDR1 is MNHNS and CDR2 is SASEGT. CDR3 in DNA: TGTGCCAGCAGGGACACAGGGAACACTGAAGCTTTCTTT. It specifies CASRDTGNTEAFF.

This clone came up a few times. The chain recombines TRBV6-1 with TRBJ2-2, with 8 bases identical to TRBD1. V shed 6 bases, J shed 7 bases, and the junction held 7 bases outside the gene matches. Germline V gene data show CDR1 as MNHNS and CDR2 as SASEGT. CDR3 length: 14 residues. The CDR3 DNA follows: TGTGCCAGCAGCGGACAGGGTAGGGACGGGGAGCTGTTTTTT. It translates to CASSGQGRDGELFF.

This sequence joins TRBV18 and TRBJ2-7; maybe TRBD1 (6 bases). In germline, CDR1 is KGHSH, CDR2 LQKENI. The CDR3 runs to 14 residues. The V gene lost 1 base and the J gene lost 1 base, with 8 bases spanning the gap. CDR3 sequence (DNA): TGTGCCAGCTCACCACTGACAGGATCCTACGAGCAGTACTTC. Protein: CASSPLTGSYEQYF.

V and J are TRBV7-9 and TRBJ1-3, with a tentative D call TRBD1 (5 bases). Trimming removed 9 bases from V and 4 bases from J, with 19 bases in between. The CDR3 has 15 residues. The germline V gene encodes CDR1 SEHNR and CDR2 FQNEAQ (reference sequence). In DNA, the CDR3 is TGTGCCAGGGCCTCTAGTGGGACTAAAGGAAACACCATATATTTT. It specifies CARASSGTKGNTIYF.

V gene TRBV4-1 combines with J gene TRBJ1-5, with D possibly TRBD1 on 5 matching bases. Germline assignment: CDR1 MGHRA and CDR2 YSYEKL. The CDR3 consists of 13 residues. Deletions cut 4 bases from V and 6 bases from J, with 10 bases between. The CDR3, as DNA: TGCGCCAGCAGCCCGCCTGGGGCTCAGCCCCAGCATTTT. Residues: CASSPPGAQPQHF.